This T cell receptor beta chain was identified during a study of T cell repertoires in cytomegalovirus infection. The wider study: Public TCR beta signature analysis indicated the presence of both CMV infection and matching HLA type. Whole-study findings and limits: HLA-C-restricted CMV-specific TCR beta clonotypes were dominant in the ex vivo response. CMV carriers with the relevant HLA were identified by cumulative public TCR beta family frequency.

Turning to this clonotype: What it binds is unknown.

V was trimmed by 3 bases and J by 6 bases, leaving 14 bases between them. This CDR3 has 14 amino acids. Germline lookup yields CDR1 SGHTA and CDR2 FQGNSA. Via MiXCR, TCRdb re-called the reads, giving one row per CDR3 protein. Among roughly 180,000 distinct CDR3 sequences listed, over 25% were seen once. The sequenced material came from PBMCs. The V and J genes are TRBV7-2 and TRBJ1-1; no definite D call. This clonotype originated in a human donor in good health (CMV status not recorded). Some clones in this sample may be carry-over from other donors' samples. The CDR3 loop reads CASSFSRETPEAFF. In DNA, the CDR3 is TGTGCCAGCAGCTTTTCTAGGGAAACCCCTGAAGCTTTCTTT.